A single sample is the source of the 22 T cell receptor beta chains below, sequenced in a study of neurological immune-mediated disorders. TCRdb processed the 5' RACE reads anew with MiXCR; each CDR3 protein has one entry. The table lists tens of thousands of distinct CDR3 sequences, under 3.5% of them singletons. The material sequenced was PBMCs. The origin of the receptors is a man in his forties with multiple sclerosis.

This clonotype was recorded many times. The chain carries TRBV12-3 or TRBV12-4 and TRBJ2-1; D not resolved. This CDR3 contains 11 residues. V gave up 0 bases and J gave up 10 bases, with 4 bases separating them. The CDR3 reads CASSLAREQFF. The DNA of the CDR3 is TGTGCCAGCAGTTTAGCTAGAGAGCAGTTCTTC.

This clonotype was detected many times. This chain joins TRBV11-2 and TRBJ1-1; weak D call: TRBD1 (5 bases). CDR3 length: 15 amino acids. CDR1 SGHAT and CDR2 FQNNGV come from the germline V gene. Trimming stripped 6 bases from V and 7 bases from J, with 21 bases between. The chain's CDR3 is CASRSPTRERGEAFF. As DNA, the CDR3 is TGTGCCAGCAGGTCCCCGACCAGGGAGCGGGGTGAAGCTTTCTTT.

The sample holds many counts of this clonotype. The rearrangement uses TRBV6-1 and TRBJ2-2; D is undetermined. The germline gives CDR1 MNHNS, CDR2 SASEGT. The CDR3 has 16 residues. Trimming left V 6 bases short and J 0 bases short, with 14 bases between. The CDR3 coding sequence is TGTGCCAGCAGCCGCCTCGGGCCAACGAACACCGGGGAGCTGTTTTTT. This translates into CASSRLGPTNTGELFF.

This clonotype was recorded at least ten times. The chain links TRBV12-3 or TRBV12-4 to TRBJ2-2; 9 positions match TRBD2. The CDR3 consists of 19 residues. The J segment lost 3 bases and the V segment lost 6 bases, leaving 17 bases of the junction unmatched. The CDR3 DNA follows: TGTGCCAGCAGACCCCGGGGGGGAGCGGGAGGTCACCACACCGGGGAGCTGTTTTTT. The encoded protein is CASRPRGGAGGHHTGELFF.

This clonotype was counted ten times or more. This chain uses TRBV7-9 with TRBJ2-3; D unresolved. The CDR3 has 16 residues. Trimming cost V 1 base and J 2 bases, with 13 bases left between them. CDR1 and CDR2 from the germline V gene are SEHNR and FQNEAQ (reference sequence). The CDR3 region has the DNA TGTGCCAGCAGCTTAGATCTGGGGATTCCCACAGATACGCAGTATTTT. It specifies CASSLDLGIPTDTQYF. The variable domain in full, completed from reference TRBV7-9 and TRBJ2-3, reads DTGVSQNPRHKITKRGQNVTFRCDPISEHNRLYWYRQTLGQGPEFLTYFQNEAQLEKSRLLSDRFSAERPKGSFSTLEIQRTEQGDSAMYLCASSLDLGIPTDTQYFGPGTRLTVL.

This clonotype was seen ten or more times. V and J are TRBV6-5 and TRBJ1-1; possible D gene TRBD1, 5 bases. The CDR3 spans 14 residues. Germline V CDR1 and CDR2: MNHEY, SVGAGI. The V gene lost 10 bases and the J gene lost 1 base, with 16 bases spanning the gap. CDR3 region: CATSSTDWNTEAFF. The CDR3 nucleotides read TGTGCCACCTCATCGACAGACTGGAACACTGAAGCTTTCTTT.

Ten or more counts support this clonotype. The CDR3 coding sequence is TGTGCCAGCACCCCCGACAGCAATGAGCAGTTCTTC. Amino acids: CASTPDSNEQFF. This sequence joins TRBV7-9 and TRBJ2-1; the D gene is possibly TRBD1 (5 bases). Germline CDR1 SEHNR, CDR2 FQNEAQ (reference sequence). CDR3 length: 12 residues. Between the trimmed V and J ends, which lost 7 bases and 6 bases, there was a span of 10 bases.

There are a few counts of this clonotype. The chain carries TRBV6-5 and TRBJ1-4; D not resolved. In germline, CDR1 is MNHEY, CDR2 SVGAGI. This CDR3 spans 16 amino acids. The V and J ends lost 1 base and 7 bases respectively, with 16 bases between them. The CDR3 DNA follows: TGTGCCAGCAGTTACTATATAGGCGCAGTGAGTGAAAAACTGTTTTTT. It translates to CASSYYIGAVSEKLFF.

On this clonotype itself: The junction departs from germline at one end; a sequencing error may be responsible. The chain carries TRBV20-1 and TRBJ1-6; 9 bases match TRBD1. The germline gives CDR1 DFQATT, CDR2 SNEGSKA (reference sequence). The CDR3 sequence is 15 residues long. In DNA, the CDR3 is TGCAGTGCTACCAGTGGGGACAGGGCTAATTCAACCCTCAACTTT. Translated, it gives CSATSGDRANSTLNF.

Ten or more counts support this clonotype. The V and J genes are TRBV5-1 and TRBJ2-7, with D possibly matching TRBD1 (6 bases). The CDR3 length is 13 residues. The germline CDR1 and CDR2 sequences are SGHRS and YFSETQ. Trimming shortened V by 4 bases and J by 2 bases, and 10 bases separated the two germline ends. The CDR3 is CASSPGQTYEQYF. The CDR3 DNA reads TGCGCCAGCAGCCCCGGACAGACCTACGAGCAGTACTTC. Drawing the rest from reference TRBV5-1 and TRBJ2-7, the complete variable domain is KAGVTQTPRYLIKTRGQQVTLSCSPISGHRSVSWYQQTPGQGLQFLFEYFSETQRNKGNFPGRFSGRQFSNSRSEMNVSTLELGDSALYLCASSPGQTYEQYFGPGTRLTVT.

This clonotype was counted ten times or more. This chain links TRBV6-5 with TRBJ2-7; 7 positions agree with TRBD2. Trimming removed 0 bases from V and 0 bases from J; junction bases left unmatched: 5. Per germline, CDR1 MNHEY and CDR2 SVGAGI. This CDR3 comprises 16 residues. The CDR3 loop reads CASSYSFRGVSYEQYF. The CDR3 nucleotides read TGTGCCAGCAGTTACTCGTTTCGGGGGGTCTCCTACGAGCAGTACTTC.

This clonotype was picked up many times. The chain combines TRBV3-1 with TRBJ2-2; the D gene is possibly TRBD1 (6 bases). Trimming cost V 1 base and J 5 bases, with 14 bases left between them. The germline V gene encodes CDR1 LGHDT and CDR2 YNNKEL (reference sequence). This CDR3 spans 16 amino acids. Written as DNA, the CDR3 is TGTGCCAGCAGCCAAGGGGGCAGGGGAGAGACCGGGGAGCTGTTTTTT. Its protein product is CASSQGGRGETGELFF. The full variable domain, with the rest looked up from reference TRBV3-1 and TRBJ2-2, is DTAVSQTPKYLVTQMGNDKSIKCEQNLGHDTMYWYKQDSKKFLKIMFSYNNKELIINETVPNRFSPKSPDKAHLNLHINSLELGDSAVYFCASSQGGRGETGELFFGEGSRLTVL.

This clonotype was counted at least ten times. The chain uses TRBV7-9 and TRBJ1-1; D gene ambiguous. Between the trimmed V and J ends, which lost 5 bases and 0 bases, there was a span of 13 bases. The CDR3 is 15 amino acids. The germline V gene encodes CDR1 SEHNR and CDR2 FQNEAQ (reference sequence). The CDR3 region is CASSHGLGMNTEAFF. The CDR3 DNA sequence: TGTGCCAGCAGCCACGGTCTCGGTATGAACACTGAAGCTTTCTTT.

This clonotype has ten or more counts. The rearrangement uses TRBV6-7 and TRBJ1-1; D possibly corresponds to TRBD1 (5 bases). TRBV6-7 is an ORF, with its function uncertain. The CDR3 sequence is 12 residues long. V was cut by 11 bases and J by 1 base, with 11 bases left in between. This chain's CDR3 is CAPPGANTEAFF. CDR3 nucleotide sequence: TGTGCCCCGCCCGGGGCGAACACTGAAGCTTTCTTT.

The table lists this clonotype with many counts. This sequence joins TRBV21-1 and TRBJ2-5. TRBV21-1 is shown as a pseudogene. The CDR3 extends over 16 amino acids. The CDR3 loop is CASSKDSSEYQETQYF. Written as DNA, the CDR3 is TGTGCCAGCAGCAAAGATAGTTCAGAGTACCAAGAGACCCAGTACTTC.

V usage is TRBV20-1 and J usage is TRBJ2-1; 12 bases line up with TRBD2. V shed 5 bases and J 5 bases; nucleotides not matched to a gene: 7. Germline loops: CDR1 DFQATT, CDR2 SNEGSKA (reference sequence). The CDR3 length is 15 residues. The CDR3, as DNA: TGCAGTGCTTTAATGACTAGCGGGGGTAACAATGAGCAGTTCTTC. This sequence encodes CSALMTSGGNNEQFF.

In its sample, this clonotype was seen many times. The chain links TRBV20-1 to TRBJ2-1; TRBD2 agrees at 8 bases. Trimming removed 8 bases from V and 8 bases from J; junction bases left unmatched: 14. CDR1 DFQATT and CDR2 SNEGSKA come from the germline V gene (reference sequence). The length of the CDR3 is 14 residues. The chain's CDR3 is CSSGYSGRSDEQFF. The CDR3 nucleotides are TGCAGTTCGGGGTACAGCGGGAGATCAGATGAGCAGTTCTTC.

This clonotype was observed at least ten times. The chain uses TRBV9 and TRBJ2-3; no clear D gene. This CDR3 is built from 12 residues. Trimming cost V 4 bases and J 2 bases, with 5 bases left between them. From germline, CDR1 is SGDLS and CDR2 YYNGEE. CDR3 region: CASSSNTDTQYF. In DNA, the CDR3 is TGTGCCAGCAGCTCCAACACAGATACGCAGTATTTT.

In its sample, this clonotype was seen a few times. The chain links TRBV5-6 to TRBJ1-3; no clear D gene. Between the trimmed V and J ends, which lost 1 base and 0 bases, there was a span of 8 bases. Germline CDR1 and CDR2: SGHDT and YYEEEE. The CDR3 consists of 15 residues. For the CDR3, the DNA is TGTGCCAGCAGCTTGAGAGCGACCTCTGGAAACACCATATATTTT. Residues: CASSLRATSGNTIYF. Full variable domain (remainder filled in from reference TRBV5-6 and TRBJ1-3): DAGVTQSPTHLIKTRGQQVTLRCSPKSGHDTVSWYQQALGQGPQFIFQYYEEEERQRGNFPDRFSGHQFPNYSSELNVNALLLGDSALYLCASSLRATSGNTIYFGEGSWLTVV.

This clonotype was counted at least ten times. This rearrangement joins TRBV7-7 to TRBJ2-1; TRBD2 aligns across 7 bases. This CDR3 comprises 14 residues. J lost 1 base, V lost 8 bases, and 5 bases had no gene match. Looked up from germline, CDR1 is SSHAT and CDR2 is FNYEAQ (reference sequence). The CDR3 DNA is TGTGCCAGCGCGCTAGCGGATTCCTACAATGAGCAGTTCTTC. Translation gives CASALADSYNEQFF.

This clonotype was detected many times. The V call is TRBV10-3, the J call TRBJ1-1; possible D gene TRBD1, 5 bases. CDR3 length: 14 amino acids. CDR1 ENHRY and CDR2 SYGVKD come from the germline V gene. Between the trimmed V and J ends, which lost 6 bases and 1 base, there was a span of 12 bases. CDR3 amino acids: CAIRGETRNTEAFF. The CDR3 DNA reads TGTGCCATCAGGGGGGAAACCCGGAACACTGAAGCTTTCTTT.

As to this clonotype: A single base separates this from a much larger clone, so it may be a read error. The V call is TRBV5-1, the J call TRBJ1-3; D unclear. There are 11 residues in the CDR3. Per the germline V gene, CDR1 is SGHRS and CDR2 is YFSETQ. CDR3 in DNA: TGCGACAGCAGCGATGGAAACACCATATATTTT. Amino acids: CDSSDGNTIYF.